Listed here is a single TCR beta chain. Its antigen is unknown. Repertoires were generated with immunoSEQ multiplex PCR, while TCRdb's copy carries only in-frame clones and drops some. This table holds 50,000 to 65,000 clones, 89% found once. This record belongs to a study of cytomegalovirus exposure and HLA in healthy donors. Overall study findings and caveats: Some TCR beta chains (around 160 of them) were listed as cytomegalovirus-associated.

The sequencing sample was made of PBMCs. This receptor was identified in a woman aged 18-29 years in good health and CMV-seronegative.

CDR3 sequence (DNA): TGTGCCAGCAGCCCGGGACTAGCCCTCACCGGGGAGCTGTTTTTT. Residues: CASSPGLALTGELFF. This sequence joins TRBV27 and TRBJ2-2; 9 nucleotides match TRBD2. The length of the CDR3 is 15 residues. The V and J ends lost 6 bases and 4 bases, in that order; junction bases with no gene match: 6. Germline V gene data show CDR1 as MNHEY and CDR2 as SMNVEV (reference sequence).